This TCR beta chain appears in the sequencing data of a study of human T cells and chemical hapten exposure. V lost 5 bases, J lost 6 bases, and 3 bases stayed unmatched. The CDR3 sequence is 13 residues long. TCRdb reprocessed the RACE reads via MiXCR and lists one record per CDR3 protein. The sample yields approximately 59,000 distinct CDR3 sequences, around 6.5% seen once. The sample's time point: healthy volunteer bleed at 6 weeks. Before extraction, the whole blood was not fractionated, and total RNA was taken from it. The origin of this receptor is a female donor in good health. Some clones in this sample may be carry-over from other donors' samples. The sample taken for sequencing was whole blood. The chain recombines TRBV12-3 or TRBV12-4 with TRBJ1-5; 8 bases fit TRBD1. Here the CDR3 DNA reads TGTGCCAGCAGTACAGGGGGGAGTCAGCCCCAGCATTTT. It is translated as CASSTGGSQPQHF.